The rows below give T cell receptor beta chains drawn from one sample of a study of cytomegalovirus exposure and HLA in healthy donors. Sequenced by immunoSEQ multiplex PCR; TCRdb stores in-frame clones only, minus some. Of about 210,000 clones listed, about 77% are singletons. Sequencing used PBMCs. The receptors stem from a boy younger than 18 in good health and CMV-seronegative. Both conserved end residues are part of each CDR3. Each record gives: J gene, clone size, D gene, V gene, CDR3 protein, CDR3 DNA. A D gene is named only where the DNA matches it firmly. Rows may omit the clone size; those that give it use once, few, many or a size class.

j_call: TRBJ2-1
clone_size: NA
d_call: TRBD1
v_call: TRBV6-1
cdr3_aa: CASSRTGSHEQFF
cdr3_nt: TGTGCCAGCAGCCGGACAGGGAGCCATGAGCAGTTCTTC

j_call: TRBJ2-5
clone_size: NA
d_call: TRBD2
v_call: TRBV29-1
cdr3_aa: CSVVGGVGGWETQYF
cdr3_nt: TGCAGCGTTGTGGGGGGGGTAGGAGGTTGGGAGACCCAGTACTTC

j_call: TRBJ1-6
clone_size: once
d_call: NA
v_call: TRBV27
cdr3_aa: CASRQYNSPLHF
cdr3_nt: TGTGCCAGCAGACAGTATAATTCACCCCTCCACTTT

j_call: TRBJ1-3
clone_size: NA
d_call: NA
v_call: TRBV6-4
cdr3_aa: CASSADGVPGNTIYF
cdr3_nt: TGTGCCAGCAGTGCAGACGGGGTTCCTGGAAACACCATATATTTT

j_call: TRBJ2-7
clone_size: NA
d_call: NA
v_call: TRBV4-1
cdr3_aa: CASARLIRDEQYF
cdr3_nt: TGCGCCAGCGCCCGTCTGATCAGGGACGAGCAGTACTTC

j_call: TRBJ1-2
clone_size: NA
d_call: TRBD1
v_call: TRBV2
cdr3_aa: CASSDVGGGNYGYTF
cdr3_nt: TGTGCCAGCAGTGATGTAGGGGGCGGCAACTATGGCTACACCTTC

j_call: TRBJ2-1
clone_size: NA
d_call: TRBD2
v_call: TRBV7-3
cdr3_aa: CASSLPMGGGYNEQFF
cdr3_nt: TGTGCCAGCAGCTTACCCATGGGGGGGGGCTACAATGAGCAGTTCTTC

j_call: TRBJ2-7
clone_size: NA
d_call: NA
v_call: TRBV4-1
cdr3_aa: CASSQLGAFNEQYF
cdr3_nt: TGCGCCAGCAGCCAATTGGGGGCATTCAACGAGCAGTACTTC

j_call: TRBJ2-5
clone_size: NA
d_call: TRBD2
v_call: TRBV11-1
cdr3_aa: CASSLVPTSGGGKETQYF
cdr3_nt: TGTGCCAGCAGCTTAGTCCCGACTAGCGGGGGGGGGAAAGAGACCCAGTACTTC

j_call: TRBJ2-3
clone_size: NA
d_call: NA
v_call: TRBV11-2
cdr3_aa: CASSFRGITADTQYF
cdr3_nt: TGTGCCAGCAGCTTTCGGGGGATAACGGCAGATACGCAGTATTTT

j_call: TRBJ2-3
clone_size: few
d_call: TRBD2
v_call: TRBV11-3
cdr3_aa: CASSLGLAGVTQYF
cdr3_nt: TGTGCCAGCAGCTTGGGACTAGCGGGAGTTACGCAGTATTTT

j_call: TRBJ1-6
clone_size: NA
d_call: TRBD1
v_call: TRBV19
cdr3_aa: CASTRDRGNSPLHF
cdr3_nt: TGTGCCAGTACCCGTGACAGGGGCAATTCACCCCTCCACTTT

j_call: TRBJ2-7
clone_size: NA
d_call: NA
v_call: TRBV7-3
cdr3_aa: CASSLLTGYEQYF
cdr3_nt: TGTGCCAGCAGCCTCCTGACAGGTTACGAGCAGTACTTC

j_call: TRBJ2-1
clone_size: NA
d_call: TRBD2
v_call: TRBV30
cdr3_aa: CAWSYLGLAGANEQFF
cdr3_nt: TGTGCCTGGAGTTATCTGGGACTAGCGGGAGCAAATGAGCAGTTCTTC

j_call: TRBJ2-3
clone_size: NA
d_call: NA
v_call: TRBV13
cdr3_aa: CASSLQARSSDTQYF
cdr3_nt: TGTGCCAGCAGCTTACAGGCCAGATCCTCAGATACGCAGTATTTT

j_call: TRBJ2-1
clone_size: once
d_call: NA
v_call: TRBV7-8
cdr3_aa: CASSLLANEQFF
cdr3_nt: TGTGCCAGCAGCCTACTAGCTAATGAGCAGTTCTTC

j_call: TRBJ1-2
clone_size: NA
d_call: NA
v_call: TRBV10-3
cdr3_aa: CAISEPSDTRNYGYTF
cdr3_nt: TGTGCCATCAGTGAGCCGTCCGACACCCGGAACTATGGCTACACCTTC

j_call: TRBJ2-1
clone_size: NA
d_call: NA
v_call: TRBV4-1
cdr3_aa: CASSQDPVRRGLYNEQFF
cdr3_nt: TGCGCCAGCAGCCAAGATCCCGTCCGGAGGGGGCTATACAATGAGCAGTTCTTC

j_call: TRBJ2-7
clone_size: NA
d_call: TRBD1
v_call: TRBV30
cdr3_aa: CAYDRGVYEQYF
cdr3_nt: TGTGCCTACGACAGGGGGGTTTACGAGCAGTACTTC

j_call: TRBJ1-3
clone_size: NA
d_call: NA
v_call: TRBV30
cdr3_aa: CASKQGSGNTIYF
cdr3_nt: TGTGCCTCTAAACAGGGCTCTGGAAACACCATATATTTT

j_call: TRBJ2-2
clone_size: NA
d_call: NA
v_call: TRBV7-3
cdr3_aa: CASSSSAPGELFF
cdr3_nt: TGTGCCAGCAGCTCTAGCGCTCCTGGGGAGCTGTTTTTT

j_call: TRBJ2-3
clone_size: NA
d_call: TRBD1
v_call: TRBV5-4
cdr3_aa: CASSHRQGLDTQYF
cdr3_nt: TGTGCCAGCAGCCACAGACAGGGGTTAGATACGCAGTATTTT

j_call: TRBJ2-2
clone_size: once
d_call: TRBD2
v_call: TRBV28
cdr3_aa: CASTPGTSGMANTGELFF
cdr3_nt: TGTGCCAGCACCCCGGGGACTAGCGGGATGGCCAACACCGGGGAGCTGTTTTTT

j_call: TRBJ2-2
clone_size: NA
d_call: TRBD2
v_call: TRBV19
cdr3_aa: CASSRTSSTGELFF
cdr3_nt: TGTGCCAGTAGTCGGACTAGCAGCACCGGGGAGCTGTTTTTT

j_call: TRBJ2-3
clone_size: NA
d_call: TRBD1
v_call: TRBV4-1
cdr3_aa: CASRTGGADTRYF
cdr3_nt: TGCGCCAGCAGGACAGGGGGCGCAGATACGCGGTATTTT

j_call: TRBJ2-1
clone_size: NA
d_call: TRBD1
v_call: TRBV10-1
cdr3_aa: CASRGTGLNEQFF
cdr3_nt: TGCGCCAGCAGGGGGACAGGGCTCAATGAGCAGTTCTTC

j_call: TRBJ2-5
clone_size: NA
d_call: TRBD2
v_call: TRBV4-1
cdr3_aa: CASSRVHERDLGQTQYF
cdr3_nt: TGCGCCAGCAGCCGAGTGCATGAGCGGGATTTGGGACAGACCCAGTACTTC

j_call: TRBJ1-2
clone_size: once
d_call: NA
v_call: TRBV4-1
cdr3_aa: CASSPNSPVGYTF
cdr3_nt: TGCGCCAGCAGCCCCAACTCCCCCGTCGGCTACACCTTC

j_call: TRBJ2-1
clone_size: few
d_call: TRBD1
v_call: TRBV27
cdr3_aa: CASSQGASYNEQFF
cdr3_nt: TGTGCCAGCAGCCAGGGGGCGTCCTACAATGAGCAGTTCTTC

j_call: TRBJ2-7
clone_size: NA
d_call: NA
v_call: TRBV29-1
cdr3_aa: CSVGPRGAGEQYF
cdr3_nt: TGCAGCGTTGGGCCCCGCGGGGCTGGAGAGCAGTACTTC

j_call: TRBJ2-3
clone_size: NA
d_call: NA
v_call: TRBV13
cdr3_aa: CASSLQGGTDTQYF
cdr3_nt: TGTGCCAGCAGCTTACAAGGAGGCACAGATACGCAGTATTTT

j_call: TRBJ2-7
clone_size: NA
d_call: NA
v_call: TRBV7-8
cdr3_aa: CASSPDYEQYF
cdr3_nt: TGTGCCAGCAGCCCAGACTACGAGCAGTACTTC

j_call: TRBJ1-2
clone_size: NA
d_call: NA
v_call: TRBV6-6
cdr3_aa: CASSSTPGRARGYTF
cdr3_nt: TGTGCCAGCAGTTCCACGCCCGGGAGGGCGAGGGGCTACACCTTC

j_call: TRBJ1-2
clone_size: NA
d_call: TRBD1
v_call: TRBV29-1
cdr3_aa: CSVAGTDYGYTF
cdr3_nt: TGCAGCGTTGCCGGGACAGACTATGGCTACACCTTC

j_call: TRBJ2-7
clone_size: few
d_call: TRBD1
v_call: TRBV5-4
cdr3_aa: CASSLGQGYYEQYF
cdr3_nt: TGTGCCAGCAGCTTGGGACAGGGCTACTACGAGCAGTACTTC

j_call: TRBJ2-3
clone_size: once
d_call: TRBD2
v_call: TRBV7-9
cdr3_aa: CASSPRGGSTDTQYF
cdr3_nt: TGTGCCAGCAGCCCTCGGGGGGGTAGCACAGATACGCAGTATTTT

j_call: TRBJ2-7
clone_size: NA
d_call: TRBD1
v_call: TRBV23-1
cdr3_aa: CASSQGDRGRGYEQYF
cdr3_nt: TGCGCCAGCAGTCAGGGGGACAGGGGGCGGGGGTACGAGCAGTACTTC

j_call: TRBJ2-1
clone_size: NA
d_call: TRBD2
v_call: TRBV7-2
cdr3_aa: CASSPTSGSGEQFF
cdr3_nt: TGTGCCAGCAGCCCGACTAGCGGGAGTGGTGAGCAGTTCTTC

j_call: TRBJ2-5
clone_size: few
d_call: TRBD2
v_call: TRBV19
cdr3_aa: CASSATSGGGRETQYF
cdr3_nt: TGTGCCAGTAGTGCAACTAGCGGGGGGGGGAGGGAGACCCAGTACTTC

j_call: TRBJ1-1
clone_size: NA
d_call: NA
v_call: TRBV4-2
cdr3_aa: CASSQVIWTSEAFF
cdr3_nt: TGTGCCAGCAGCCAAGTGATATGGACATCCGAAGCTTTCTTT

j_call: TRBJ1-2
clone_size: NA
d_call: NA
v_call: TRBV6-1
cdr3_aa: CASSEGRGSYGYTF
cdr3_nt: TGTGCCAGCAGTGAAGGGCGAGGATCCTATGGCTACACCTTC

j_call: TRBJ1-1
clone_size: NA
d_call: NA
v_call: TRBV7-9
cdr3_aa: CASSLAGTTNTEAFF
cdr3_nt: TGTGCCAGCAGCTTGGCCGGGACAACGAACACTGAAGCTTTCTTT

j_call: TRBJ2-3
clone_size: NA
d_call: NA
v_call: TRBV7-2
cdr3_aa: CASSLTGWADTQYF
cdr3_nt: TGTGCCAGCAGCTTAACAGGTTGGGCAGATACGCAGTATTTT

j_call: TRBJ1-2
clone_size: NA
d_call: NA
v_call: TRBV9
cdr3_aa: CASSLREGYGYTF
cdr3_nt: TGTGCCAGCAGTCTTAGGGAGGGTTATGGCTACACCTTC

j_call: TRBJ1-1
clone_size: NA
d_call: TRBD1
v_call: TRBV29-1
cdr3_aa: CSVTGGDTEAFF
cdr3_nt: TGCAGCGTAACAGGGGGGGACACTGAAGCTTTCTTT

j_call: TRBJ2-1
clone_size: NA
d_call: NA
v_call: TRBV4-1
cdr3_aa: CASSQVAAPSYNEQFF
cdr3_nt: TGCGCCAGCAGCCAAGTTGCGGCCCCGTCCTACAATGAGCAGTTCTTC

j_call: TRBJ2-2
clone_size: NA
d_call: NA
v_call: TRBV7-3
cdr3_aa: CASSFVSVANTGELFF
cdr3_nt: TGTGCCAGCAGCTTCGTCTCGGTCGCGAACACCGGGGAGCTGTTTTTT

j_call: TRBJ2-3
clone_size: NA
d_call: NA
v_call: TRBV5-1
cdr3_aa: CASSGRGYSTDTQYF
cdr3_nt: TGCGCCAGCAGCGGGCGCGGGTATAGCACAGATACGCAGTATTTT

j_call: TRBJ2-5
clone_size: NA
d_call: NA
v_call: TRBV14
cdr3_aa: CASSQGLEETQYF
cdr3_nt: TGTGCCAGCAGCCAGGGACTGGAAGAGACCCAGTACTTC

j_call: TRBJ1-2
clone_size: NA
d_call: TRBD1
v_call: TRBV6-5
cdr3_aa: CASSLTGEEGYTF
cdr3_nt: TGTGCCAGCAGCTTGACAGGGGAGGAGGGCTACACCTTC

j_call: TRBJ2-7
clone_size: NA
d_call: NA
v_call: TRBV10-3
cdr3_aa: CAISDGQPGLYEQYF
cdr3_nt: TGTGCCATCAGTGATGGACAGCCCGGCCTCTACGAGCAGTACTTC

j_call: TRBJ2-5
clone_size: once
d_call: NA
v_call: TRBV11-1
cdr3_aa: CASSTGPGEAQYF
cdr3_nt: TGTGCCAGCAGCACGGGCCCAGGGGAAGCCCAGTACTTC

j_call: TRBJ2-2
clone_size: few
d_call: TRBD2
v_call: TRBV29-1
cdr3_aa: CSVVGGGVTGELFF
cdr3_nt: TGCAGCGTTGTGGGCGGGGGGGTGACCGGGGAGCTGTTTTTT

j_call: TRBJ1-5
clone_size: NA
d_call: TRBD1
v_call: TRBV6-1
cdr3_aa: CASSARDSVNQPQHF
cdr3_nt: TGTGCCAGCAGCGCGAGGGACAGCGTCAATCAGCCCCAGCATTTT

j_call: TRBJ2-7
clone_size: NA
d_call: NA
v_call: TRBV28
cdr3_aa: CASSFPPNREPYEQYF
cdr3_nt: TGTGCCAGCAGTTTCCCCCCCAACAGGGAACCCTACGAGCAGTACTTC

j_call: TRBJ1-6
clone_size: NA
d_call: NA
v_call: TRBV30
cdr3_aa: CAWNRKGVSQGLFSPLHF
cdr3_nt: TGTGCCTGGAATCGTAAAGGGGTCAGTCAGGGACTATTTTCACCCCTCCACTTT